This entry is about one TCR beta chain. V gave up 7 bases and J gave up 2 bases, with 17 bases separating them. Germline values: CDR1 SNHLY, CDR2 FYNNEI. This CDR3 is built from 15 residues. The data stem from a study of blood T cell repertoires in COVID-19. About the research overall: Before being deemed recovered, Cohort 3 donors had two negative PCRs, clearance, or symptom resolution.

Clones were sequenced by immunoSEQ multiplex PCR, and TCRdb holds only the in-frame ones, with some missing. The repertoire includes roughly 150,000 clones, 70% to 80% of them detected once, and around 17% sits in the top ten. Participants came from about 24 US areas, aged roughly 18 to 89 years. This chain connects TRBV2 to TRBJ2-5; tentative D call: TRBD1 (5 bases). This receptor was identified in a woman aged 65 to 85 in a cohort exposed to, infected with or recovered from COVID-19 (not recorded which). The source material was PBMCs or T cells enriched from blood (not recorded which). CDR3 in DNA: TGTGCCAGCAAGTTAGGGCAGGGTGATCAAGAGACCCAGTACTTC. This translates into CASKLGQGDQETQYF.